This record looks at one T cell receptor (beta chain) sequence and its context. The antigen is unknown. This sample is part of a study of somatic mutations in cytotoxic T cells in rheumatoid arthritis. Whole-study results and caveats: No age-related increase in CD8+ clonality was seen in healthy controls, but one was seen in rheumatoid arthritis patients. No antigen targets were known for the expanded CD8+ clones.

Original methodology: Of patient CD8+ clones exceeding 1%, few matched published virus-specific TCRB sequences. Sequencing used immunoSEQ multiplex PCR; TCRdb keeps in-frame clones, though not all of them. The V and J calls and clone size were taken over from that table, and D and trimming were inferred from the DNA. The sample yields over 8,500 clones, roughly four fifths seen once. The CDR3 totals 12 residues. Between the trimmed V and J ends, which lost 8 bases and 7 bases, there was a span of 12 bases. CDR1 SEHNR and CDR2 FQNEAQ come from the germline V gene (reference sequence). The chain recombines TRBV7-9 with TRBJ2-1; possibly TRBD2 for D (5 bases). The TCR originated in a woman aged 55-69 years with rheumatoid arthritis. Sequencing input: CD8+ T cells sorted from blood. CDR3 bases: TGTGCCAGCCGCACGGGGTCTAATGAGCAGTTCTTC. Protein product: CASRTGSNEQFF.